A selection of T cell receptor beta chains follows, all from one sample in a study of T-cell memory formation after mild COVID-19. TCRdb re-called the 5' RACE reads through MiXCR, storing one row per CDR3 protein. The data show around 410,000 distinct CDR3 sequences, less than 25% seen once. Sequencing was performed on PBMCs or a T cell subset sorted from them (not recorded which). These receptor sequences come from an adult woman who had mild COVID-19 (a few samples of this study predate the infection). Cell type and time point are not known. Each CDR3 is given without its conserved first and last residue. Size is stated for part of the rows, as once, few or many counts, or as a class when the clone is expanded.

>TRBV7-4|TRBJ2-7|many
ASSLVGNTSYEQY
>TRBV4-2|TRBJ2-1|.
ASSQGTAAGSYNEQF
>TRBV29-1|TRBJ2-7|.
SVVFTEQY
>TRBV7-3|TRBJ2-2|.
ASSSTGGQSGELF
>TRBV13|TRBJ1-1|.
ASTTRAAEAF
>TRBV7-3|TRBJ2-2|few
ASSLNRDTGELF
>TRBV18|TRBJ1-5|few
ASSSENRDNQPQH
>TRBV30|TRBJ2-1|once
AWEIVASYNEQF
>TRBV9|TRBJ2-1|.
ASSVRAANEQF
>TRBV19|TRBJ2-5|.
ASSMTTGGPVQETQY
>TRBV7-6|TRBJ2-7|few
ASSLKGNSYEQY
>TRBV4-2|TRBJ2-7|few
ASSQGLYGDSSYEQY
>TRBV2|TRBJ1-5|many
ASSPLGSGNQPQH
>TRBV6-2/TRBV6-3|TRBJ2-2|few
ASSSFTGVVTGELF
>TRBV6-5|TRBJ1-6|.
ASSYSLAPTYNSPLH
>TRBV7-3|TRBJ2-2|.
ASSSLPPHRNTGELF
>TRBV6-1|TRBJ2-7|few
ASSERRGLGTYEQY
>TRBV5-5|TRBJ2-7|few
ASSLVYQGAKERSYEQY
>TRBV7-9|TRBJ1-2|once
ASSLAYRQASGYT
>TRBV11-2|TRBJ1-5|.
ASSLGSPTQSQPQH
>TRBV6-6|TRBJ2-4|few
ASSNPAAVAKNIQY
>TRBV9|TRBJ2-1|few
ASSSAGGTYNEQF
>TRBV12-5|TRBJ1-1|.
ASGPPGAAEAF
>TRBV11-1|TRBJ2-7|.
ASSSLGQVPYEQY
>TRBV5-1|TRBJ2-3|few
ASSLLGVLDTQY
>TRBV7-2|TRBJ1-1|.
ASSIQLRTEAF
>TRBV5-4|TRBJ2-3|many
ASSLETSGIADTQY
>TRBV12-3/TRBV12-4|TRBJ2-5|.
ASSPRGLWETQY
>TRBV11-2|TRBJ2-3|.
ASSLRFQTKTSTDTQY
>TRBV14|TRBJ2-5|.
ASSLHRGGQETQY
>TRBV7-3|TRBJ2-1|.
ASSLTPGRGRSYNEQF
>TRBV12-3/TRBV12-4|TRBJ2-3|.
ASSFNLAGLSTDTQY
>TRBV30|TRBJ1-1|.
AWKRDFQNTEAF
>TRBV12-3/TRBV12-4|TRBJ1-1|few
ASSLGTGFSEAF
>TRBV5-1|TRBJ2-2|few
ASTQSGELF
>TRBV7-3|TRBJ1-1|.
ASSSDRDTEAF